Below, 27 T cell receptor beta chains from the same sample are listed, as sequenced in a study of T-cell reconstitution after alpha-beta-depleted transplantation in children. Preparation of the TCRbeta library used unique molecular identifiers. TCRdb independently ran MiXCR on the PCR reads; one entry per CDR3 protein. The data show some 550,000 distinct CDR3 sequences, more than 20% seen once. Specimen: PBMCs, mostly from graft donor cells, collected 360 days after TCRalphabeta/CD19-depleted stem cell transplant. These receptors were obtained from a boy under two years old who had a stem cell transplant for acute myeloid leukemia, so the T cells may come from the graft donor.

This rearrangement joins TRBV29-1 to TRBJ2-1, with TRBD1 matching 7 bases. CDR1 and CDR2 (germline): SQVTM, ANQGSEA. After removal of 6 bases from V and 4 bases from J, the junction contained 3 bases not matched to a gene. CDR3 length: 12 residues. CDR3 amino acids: CSVRTGYNEQFF. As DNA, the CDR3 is TGCAGCGTCCGGACAGGATACAATGAGCAGTTCTTC.

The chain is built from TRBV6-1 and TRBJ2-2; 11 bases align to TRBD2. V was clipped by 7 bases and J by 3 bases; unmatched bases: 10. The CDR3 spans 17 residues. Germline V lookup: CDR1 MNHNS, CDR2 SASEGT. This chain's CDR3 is CASTRLAGYEDTGELFF. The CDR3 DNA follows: TGTGCCAGCACACGACTAGCGGGATACGAAGACACCGGGGAGCTGTTTTTT.

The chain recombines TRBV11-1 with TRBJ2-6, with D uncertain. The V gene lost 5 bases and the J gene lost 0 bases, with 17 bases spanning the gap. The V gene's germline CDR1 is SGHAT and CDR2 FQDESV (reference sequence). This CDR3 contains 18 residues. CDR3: CASSPKPRKSSGANVLTF. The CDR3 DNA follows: TGTGCCAGCAGCCCTAAACCCAGGAAGAGCTCTGGGGCCAACGTCCTGACTTTC.

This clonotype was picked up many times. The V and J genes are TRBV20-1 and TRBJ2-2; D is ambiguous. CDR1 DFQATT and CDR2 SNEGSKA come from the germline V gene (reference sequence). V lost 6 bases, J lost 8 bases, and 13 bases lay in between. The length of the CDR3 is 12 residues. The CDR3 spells CSARPIEGELFF. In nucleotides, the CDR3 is TGCAGTGCCCGACCAATCGAAGGGGAGCTGTTTTTT.

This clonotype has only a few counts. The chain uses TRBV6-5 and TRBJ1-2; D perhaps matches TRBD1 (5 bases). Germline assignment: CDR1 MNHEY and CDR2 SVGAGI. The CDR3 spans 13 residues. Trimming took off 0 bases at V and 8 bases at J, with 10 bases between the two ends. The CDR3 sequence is CASSYSGLNGYTF. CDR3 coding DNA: TGTGCCAGCAGTTACTCGGGGCTTAACGGCTACACCTTC.

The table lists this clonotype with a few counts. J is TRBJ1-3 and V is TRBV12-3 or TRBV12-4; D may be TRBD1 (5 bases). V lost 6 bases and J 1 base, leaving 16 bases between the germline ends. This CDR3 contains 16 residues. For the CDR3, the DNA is TGTGCCAGCAGGGGTCCGGGACGTCCATCTGGAAACACCATATATTTT. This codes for CASRGPGRPSGNTIYF.

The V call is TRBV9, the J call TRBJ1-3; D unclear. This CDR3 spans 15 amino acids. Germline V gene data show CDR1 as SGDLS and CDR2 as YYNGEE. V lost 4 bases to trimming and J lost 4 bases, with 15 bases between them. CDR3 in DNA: TGTGCCAGCAGCCCAGTAGTGACGGGAGGAAACACCATATATTTT. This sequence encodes CASSPVVTGGNTIYF. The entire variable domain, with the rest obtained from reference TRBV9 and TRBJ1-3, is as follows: DSGVTQTPKHLITATGQRVTLRCSPRSGDLSVYWYQQSLDQGLQFLIQYYNGEERAKGNILERFSAQQFPDLHSELNLSSLELGDSALYFCASSPVVTGGNTIYFGEGSWLTVV.

CDR3 DNA: TGTGCCAGCAGTTACTCCCAGCGCTCTGGAAACACCATATATTTT. It is translated as CASSYSQRSGNTIYF. V is TRBV6-2 or TRBV6-3 and J is TRBJ1-3; D remains unclear. The CDR3 extends over 15 amino acids. Trimming stripped 0 bases from V and 0 bases from J, with 6 bases between. CDR1 and CDR2 from the germline V gene are MNHEY and SVGEGT.

CDR3 nucleotide sequence: TGTGCCATCACCCCGTCTCAGGGCATAAACGAGCAGTACTTC. Protein product: CAITPSQGINEQYF. V usage is TRBV10-3 and J usage is TRBJ2-7; a weak D match, TRBD1 (5 bases). CDR1 and CDR2 (germline): ENHRY, SYGVKD. The CDR3 consists of 14 residues. V lost 7 bases and J 5 bases, leaving 18 bases between the germline ends.

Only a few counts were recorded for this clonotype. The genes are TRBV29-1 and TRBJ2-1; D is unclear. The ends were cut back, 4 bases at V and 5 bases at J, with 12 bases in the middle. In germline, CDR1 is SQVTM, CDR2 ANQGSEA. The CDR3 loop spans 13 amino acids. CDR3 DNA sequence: TGCAGCGTTGGGTACATAATGGACAATGAGCAGTTCTTC. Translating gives CSVGYIMDNEQFF.

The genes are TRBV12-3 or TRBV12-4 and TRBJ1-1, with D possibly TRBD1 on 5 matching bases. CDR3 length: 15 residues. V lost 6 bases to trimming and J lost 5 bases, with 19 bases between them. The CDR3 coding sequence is TGTGCCAGCAGACCAGGAATGGGGGGGAGAACTGAAGCTTTCTTT. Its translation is CASRPGMGGRTEAFF.

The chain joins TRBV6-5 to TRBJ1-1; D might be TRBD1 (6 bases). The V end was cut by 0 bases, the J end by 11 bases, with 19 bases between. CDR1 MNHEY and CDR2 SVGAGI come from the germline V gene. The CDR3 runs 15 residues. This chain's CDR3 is CASSYSRTARSYAFF. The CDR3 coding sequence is TGTGCCAGCAGTTACTCAAGGACAGCCCGGTCTTATGCTTTCTTT.

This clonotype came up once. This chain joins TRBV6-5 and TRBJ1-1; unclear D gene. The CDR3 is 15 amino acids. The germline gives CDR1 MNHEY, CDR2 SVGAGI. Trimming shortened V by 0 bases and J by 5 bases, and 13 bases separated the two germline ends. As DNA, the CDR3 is TGTGCCAGCAGTTACTCGAGACTTTGGAGGACTGAAGCTTTCTTT. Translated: CASSYSRLWRTEAFF.

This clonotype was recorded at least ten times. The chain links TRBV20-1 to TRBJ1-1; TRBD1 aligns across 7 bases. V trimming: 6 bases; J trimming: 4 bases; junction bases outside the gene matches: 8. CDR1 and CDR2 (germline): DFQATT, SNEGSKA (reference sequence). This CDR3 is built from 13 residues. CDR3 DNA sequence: TGCAGTGCCCCCAGGGGGACGGGCACTGAAGCTTTCTTT. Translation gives CSAPRGTGTEAFF.

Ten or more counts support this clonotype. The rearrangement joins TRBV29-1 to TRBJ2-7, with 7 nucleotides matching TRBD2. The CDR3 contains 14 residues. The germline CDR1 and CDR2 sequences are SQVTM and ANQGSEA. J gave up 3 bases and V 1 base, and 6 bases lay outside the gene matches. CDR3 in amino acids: CSVEGAGTNYEQYF. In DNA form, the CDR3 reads TGCAGCGTTGAAGGAGCCGGGACTAACTACGAGCAGTACTTC.

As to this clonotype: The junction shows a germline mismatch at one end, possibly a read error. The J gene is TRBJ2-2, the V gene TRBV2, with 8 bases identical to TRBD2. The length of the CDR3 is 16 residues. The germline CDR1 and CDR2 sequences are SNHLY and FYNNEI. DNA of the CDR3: TGTGCCATCAGTGAAGTCTTACGGGGGGGCCCCGGGGAGCTGTTTTTT. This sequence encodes CAISEVLRGGPGELFF.

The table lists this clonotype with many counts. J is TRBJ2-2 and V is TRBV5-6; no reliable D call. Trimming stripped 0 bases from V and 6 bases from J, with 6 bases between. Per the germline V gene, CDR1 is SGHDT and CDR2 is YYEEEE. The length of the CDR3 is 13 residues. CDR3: CASSLAMAGELFF. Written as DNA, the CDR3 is TGTGCCAGCAGCTTGGCCATGGCCGGGGAGCTGTTTTTT.

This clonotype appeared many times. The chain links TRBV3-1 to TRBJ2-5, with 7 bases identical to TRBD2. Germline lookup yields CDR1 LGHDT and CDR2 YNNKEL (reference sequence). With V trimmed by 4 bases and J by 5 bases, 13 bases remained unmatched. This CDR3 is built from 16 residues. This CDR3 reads CASSPTSGVFKETQYF. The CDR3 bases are TGTGCCAGCAGCCCTACGAGCGGGGTGTTTAAGGAGACCCAGTACTTC.

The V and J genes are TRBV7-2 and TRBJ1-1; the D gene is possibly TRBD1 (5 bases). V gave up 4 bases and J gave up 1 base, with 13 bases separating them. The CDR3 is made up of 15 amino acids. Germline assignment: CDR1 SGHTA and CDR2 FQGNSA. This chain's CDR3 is CASSSPGLRNTEAFF. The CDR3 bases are TGTGCCAGCAGCTCACCGGGACTCCGGAACACTGAAGCTTTCTTT.

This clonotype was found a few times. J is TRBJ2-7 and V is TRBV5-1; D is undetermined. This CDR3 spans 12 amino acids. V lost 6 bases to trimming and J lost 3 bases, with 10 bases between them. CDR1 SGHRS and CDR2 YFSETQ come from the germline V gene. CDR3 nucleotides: TGCGCCAGCAAGTCGGAGAACTACGAGCAGTACTTC. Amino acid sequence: CASKSENYEQYF.

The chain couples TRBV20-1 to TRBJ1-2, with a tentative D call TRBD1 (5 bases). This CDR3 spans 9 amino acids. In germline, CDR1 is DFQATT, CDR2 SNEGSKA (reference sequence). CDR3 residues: CRGGDGYTF. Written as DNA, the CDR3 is TGCAGGGGAGGGGATGGCTACACCTTC.

The CDR3 is CSAWGRTSGGPYEQYF. Here the CDR3 DNA reads TGCAGTGCTTGGGGTCGTACTAGCGGGGGCCCATACGAGCAGTACTTC. This sequence joins TRBV20-1 and TRBJ2-7; 11 bases agree with TRBD2. The V gene end was trimmed by 5 bases and the J gene end by 4 bases; junction bases not matched to a gene: 13. The length of the CDR3 is 16 residues. In germline, CDR1 is DFQATT, CDR2 SNEGSKA (reference sequence).

CDR3 protein: CASSRTDNEQFF. For the CDR3, the DNA is TGTGCCAGCAGTCGGACAGACAATGAGCAGTTCTTC. The chain has TRBV12-3 or TRBV12-4 and TRBJ2-1, with D maybe TRBD1 (6 bases). This CDR3 is built from 12 residues. V was pared by 5 bases and J by 5 bases, with 7 bases between.

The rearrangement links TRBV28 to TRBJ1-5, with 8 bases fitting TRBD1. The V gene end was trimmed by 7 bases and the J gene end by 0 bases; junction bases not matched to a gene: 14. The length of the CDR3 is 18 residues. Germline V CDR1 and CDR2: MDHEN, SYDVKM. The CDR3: CASIARTGTYYSNQPQHF. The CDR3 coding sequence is TGTGCCAGCATCGCGAGGACAGGGACGTACTATAGCAATCAGCCCCAGCATTTT.

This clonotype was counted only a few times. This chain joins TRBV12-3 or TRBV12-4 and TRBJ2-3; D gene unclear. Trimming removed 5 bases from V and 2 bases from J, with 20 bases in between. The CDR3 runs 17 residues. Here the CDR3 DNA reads TGTGCCAGCAGTCCCTACCTCGAACGGGCCTACACAGATACGCAGTATTTT. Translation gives CASSPYLERAYTDTQYF.

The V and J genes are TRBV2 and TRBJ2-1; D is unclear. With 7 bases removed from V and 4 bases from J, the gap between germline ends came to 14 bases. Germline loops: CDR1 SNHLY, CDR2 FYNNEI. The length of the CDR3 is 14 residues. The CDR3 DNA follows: TGTGCCAGCATGCGCCTAGTTGTTTACAATGAGCAGTTCTTC. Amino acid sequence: CASMRLVVYNEQFF.

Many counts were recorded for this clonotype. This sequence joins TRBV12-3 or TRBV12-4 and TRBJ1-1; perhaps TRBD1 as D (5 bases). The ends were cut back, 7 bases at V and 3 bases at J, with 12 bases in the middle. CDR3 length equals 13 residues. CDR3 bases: TGTGCCAGCACCCATCAAGGGGACACTGAAGCTTTCTTT. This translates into CASTHQGDTEAFF.